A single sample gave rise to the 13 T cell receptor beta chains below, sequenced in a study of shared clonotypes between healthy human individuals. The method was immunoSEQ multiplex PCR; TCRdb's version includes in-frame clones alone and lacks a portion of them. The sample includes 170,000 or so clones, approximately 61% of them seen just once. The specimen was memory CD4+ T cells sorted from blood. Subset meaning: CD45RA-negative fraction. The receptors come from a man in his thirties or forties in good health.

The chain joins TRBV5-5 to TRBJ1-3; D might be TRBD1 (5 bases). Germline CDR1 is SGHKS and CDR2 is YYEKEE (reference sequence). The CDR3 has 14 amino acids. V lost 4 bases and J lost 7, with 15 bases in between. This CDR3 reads CASSITPGGNTIYF. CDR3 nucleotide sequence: TGTGCCAGCAGCATAACCCCTGGGGGGAACACCATATATTTT.

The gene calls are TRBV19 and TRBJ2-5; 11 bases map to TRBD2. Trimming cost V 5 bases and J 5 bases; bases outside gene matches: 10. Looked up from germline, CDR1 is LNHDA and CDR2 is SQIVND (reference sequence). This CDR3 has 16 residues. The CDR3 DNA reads TGTGCCAGTAGTTTCGATAGCGGGAGGGCCGATGAGACCCAGTACTTC. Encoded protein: CASSFDSGRADETQYF.

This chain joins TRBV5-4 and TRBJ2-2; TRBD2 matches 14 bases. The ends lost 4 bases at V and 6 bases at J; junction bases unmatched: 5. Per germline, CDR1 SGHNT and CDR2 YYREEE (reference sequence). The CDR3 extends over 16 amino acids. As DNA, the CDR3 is TGTGCCAGCAGCCCGGGGACTAGCGGGAGCCCCGGGGAGCTGTTTTTT. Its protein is CASSPGTSGSPGELFF.

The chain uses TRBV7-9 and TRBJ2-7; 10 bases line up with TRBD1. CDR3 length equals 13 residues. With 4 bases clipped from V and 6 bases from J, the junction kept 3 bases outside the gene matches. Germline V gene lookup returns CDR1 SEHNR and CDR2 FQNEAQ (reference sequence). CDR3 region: CASSSRDRGEQYF. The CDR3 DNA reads TGTGCCAGCAGCTCCCGGGACAGGGGCGAGCAGTACTTC.

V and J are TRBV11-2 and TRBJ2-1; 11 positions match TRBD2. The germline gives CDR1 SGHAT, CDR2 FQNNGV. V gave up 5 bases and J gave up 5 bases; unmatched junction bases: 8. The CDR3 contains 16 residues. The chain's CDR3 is CASSLRLAGLDNEQFF. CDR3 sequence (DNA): TGTGCCAGCAGCCTCAGACTAGCGGGACTGGACAATGAGCAGTTCTTC.

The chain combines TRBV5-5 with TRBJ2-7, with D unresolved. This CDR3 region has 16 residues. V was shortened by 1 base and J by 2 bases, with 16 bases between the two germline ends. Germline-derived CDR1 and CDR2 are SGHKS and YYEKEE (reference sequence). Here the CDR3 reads CASSLSFGGFPYEQYF. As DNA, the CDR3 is TGTGCCAGCAGCTTGTCATTCGGTGGTTTCCCCTACGAGCAGTACTTC.

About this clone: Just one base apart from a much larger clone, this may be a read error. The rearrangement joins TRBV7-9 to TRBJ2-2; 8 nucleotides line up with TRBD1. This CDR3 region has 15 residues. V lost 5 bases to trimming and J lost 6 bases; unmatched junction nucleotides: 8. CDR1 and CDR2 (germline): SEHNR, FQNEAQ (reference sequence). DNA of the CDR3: TGTGCCAGCAGCCAGGGGGCCAGGGCCCCCGGGGAGCTGTTTTTT. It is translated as CASSQGARAPGELFF.

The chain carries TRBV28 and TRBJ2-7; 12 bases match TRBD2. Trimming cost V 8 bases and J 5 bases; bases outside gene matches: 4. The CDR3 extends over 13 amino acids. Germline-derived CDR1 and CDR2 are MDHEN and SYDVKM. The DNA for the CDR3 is TGTGCCAGCCAGACTAGCGGGAGCGACGAGCAGTACTTC. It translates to CASQTSGSDEQYF.

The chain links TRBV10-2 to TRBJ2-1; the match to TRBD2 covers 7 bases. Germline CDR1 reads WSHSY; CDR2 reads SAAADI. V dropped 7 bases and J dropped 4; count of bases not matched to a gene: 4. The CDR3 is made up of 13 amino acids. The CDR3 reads CASIGGGYNEQFF. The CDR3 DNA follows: TGCGCCAGCATTGGCGGGGGTTACAATGAGCAGTTCTTC.

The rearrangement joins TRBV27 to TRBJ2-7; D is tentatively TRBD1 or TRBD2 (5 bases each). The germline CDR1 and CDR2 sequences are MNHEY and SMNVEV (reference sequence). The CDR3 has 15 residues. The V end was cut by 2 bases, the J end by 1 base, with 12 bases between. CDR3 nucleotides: TGTGCCAGCAGTTTAACGGGGCAGGGATCCTACGAGCAGTACTTC. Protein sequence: CASSLTGQGSYEQYF.

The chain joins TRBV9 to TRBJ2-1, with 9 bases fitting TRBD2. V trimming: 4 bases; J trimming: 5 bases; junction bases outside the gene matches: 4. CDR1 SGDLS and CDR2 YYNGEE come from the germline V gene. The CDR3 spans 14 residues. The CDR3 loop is CASSQTSGHNEQFF. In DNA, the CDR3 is TGTGCCAGCAGCCAAACTAGCGGGCACAATGAGCAGTTCTTC.

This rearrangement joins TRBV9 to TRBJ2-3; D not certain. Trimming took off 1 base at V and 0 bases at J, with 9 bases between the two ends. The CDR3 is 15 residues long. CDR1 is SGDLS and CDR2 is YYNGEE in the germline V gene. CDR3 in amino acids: CASSVSPVSTDTQYF. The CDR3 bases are TGTGCCAGCAGCGTATCCCCAGTTAGCACAGATACGCAGTATTTT.

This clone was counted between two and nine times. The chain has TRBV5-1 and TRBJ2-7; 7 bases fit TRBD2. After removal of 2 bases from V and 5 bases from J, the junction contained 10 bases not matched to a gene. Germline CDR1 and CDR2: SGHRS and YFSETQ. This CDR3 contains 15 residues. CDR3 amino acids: CASSFGAGVTHEQYF. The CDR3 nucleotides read TGCGCCAGCAGCTTCGGCGCGGGAGTAACCCACGAGCAGTACTTC.